These 4 T cell receptor beta chains were all obtained from the same sample, sequenced in a study of OX40 agonist ivuxolimab in advanced cancers. Method: immunoSEQ multiplex PCR; TCRdb's copy keeps in-frame clones and lacks some. The data hold 50,000 to 65,000 clones, with about 88% observed a single time. The specimen was CD4+ or CD8+ T cells sorted from blood, collected in a trial of the OX40 agonist ivuxolimab. The receptors originated from an adult with an advanced solid tumor such as melanoma, head and neck, liver or kidney cancer.

There are a few counts of this clone. The rearrangement joins TRBV12-5 to TRBJ1-6; TRBD1 might be the D (6 bases). V gave up 0 bases and J gave up 10 bases, with 13 bases separating them. Germline assignment: CDR1 LGHNT and CDR2 FRNRAP. This CDR3 is built from 15 residues. CDR3 sequence (DNA): TGTGCTAGTGGTTTGGTAACAGGGTCTTACTCACCCCTCCACTTT. It specifies CASGLVTGSYSPLHF.

The chain joins TRBV19 to TRBJ2-2; 7 nucleotides align to TRBD2. Trimming took 2 bases from V and 3 from J; bases not matched to a gene: 6. The CDR3 has 16 residues. In germline, CDR1 is LNHDA, CDR2 SQIVND (reference sequence). This CDR3 is CASSIKSGEDTGELFF. CDR3 in DNA: TGTGCCAGTAGTATAAAAAGCGGGGAGGACACCGGGGAGCTGTTTTTT.

V and J are TRBV27 and TRBJ1-6, with D possibly being TRBD1 (6 bases). V was trimmed by 5 bases and J by 9 bases, leaving 17 bases between them. The CDR3 loop spans 15 amino acids. Germline CDR1 is MNHEY and CDR2 is SMNVEV (reference sequence). In nucleotides, the CDR3 is TGTGCCAGCAGTCCGACGAGGGGGACGGGTTCACCCCTCCACTTT. It is translated as CASSPTRGTGSPLHF.

This clone is a singleton in its sample. V and J are TRBV7-2 and TRBJ1-1; D call uncertain. The CDR3 extends over 12 amino acids. Per the germline V gene, CDR1 is SGHTA and CDR2 is FQGNSA. V was shortened by 5 bases and J by 3 bases, with 7 bases between the two germline ends. This CDR3 is CASSQSYTEAFF. The CDR3 DNA reads TGTGCCAGCAGCCAATCTTACACTGAAGCTTTCTTT.